The 5 T cell receptor beta chains reported below all come from one sample, sequenced in a study of cytomegalovirus exposure and HLA in healthy donors. It was with 60 Vbeta and 13 Jbeta primers that the PCR ran. This table comes from immunoSEQ multiplex PCR, and its TCRdb copy is limited to in-frame clones, with some not included. The data contain 200,000 to 250,000 clones, roughly 85% of them singletons. Sequenced sample: PBMCs. These receptors all come from a young man in good health and CMV-seronegative.

V usage is TRBV6-5 and J usage is TRBJ2-3, with 13 bases fitting TRBD2. This CDR3 is 15 amino acids long. The V segment lost 3 bases and the J segment 5 bases; nucleotides outside the gene matches: 2. Germline V gene lookup returns CDR1 MNHEY and CDR2 SVGAGI. The CDR3 nucleotides are TGTGCCAGCAGTTATGGGACTAGCGGGAAAGATACGCAGTATTTT. Amino acid sequence: CASSYGTSGKDTQYF.

This sequence joins TRBV7-9 and TRBJ2-1; D may be TRBD2 (6 bases). The CDR3 covers 15 residues. CDR1 is SEHNR, CDR2 FQNEAQ, per germline (reference sequence). With 5 bases removed from V and 7 bases from J, the gap between germline ends came to 18 bases. CDR3 amino acids: CASSPTWETRNEQFF. In nucleotides, the CDR3 is TGTGCCAGCAGCCCTACGTGGGAGACTAGGAATGAGCAGTTCTTC.

The chain couples TRBV9 to TRBJ2-7; D may be TRBD2 (6 bases). The CDR3 length is 14 residues. Germline lookup yields CDR1 SGDLS and CDR2 YYNGEE. V gave up 4 bases and J gave up 2 bases, with 13 bases separating them. The CDR3 nucleotides are TGTGCCAGCAGCCCTCGGGAGAGACCCTACGAGCAGTACTTC. Translated, it gives CASSPRERPYEQYF.

The V call is TRBV30, the J call TRBJ2-7; D is possibly TRBD1 (6 bases). The CDR3 runs 14 residues. Looked up from germline, CDR1 is GTSNPN and CDR2 is SVGIG (reference sequence). The V gene lost 0 bases and the J gene lost 7 bases, with 16 bases spanning the gap. CDR3: CAWSVKGGMGEQYF. The CDR3 nucleotides are TGTGCCTGGAGTGTAAAAGGGGGAATGGGGGAGCAGTACTTC.

This clone was counted once. The chain employs TRBV19 and TRBJ1-2, with D unresolved. The CDR3 totals 16 residues. Germline V gene lookup returns CDR1 LNHDA and CDR2 SQIVND (reference sequence). Trimming removed 4 bases at V and 9 bases at J, with 24 bases between. The CDR3 region is CASSTSAGSETRSYTF. CDR3 coding DNA: TGTGCCAGTAGTACCTCGGCGGGGTCGGAAACTCGTAGCTACACCTTC.